The clone carrying this T cell receptor (beta chain) was counted once. Antigen specificity is unknown. The PCR employed 60 Vbeta primers together with 13 Jbeta primers. Some clones are missing from TCRdb's copy, which holds only in-frame ones; the method was immunoSEQ multiplex PCR. The table lists 200,000 to 300,000 clones, 82% of them singletons, with 5% to 6.5% in the top ten. These data come from a study of cytomegalovirus exposure and HLA in healthy donors. CDR1 SGHTA and CDR2 FQGTGA come from the germline V gene. V gave up 0 bases and J gave up 4 bases; unmatched junction bases: 1. The CDR3 length is 16 residues. Notes on the study in general: Approximately 17,000 TCR beta sequences were associated with HLA alleles at 0.05 false discovery rate in a later analysis. Association of a missense DCLRE1C variant with TCR beta V- and J-gene trimming was reported in a later analysis.

Material for sequencing was PBMCs. The chain employs TRBV7-3 and TRBJ2-1, with 12 bases matching TRBD2. The TCR originated in a middle-aged woman in good health and CMV-seropositive. The CDR3: CASSLTGTSGYNEQFF. In DNA form, the CDR3 reads TGTGCCAGCAGCTTAACCGGGACTAGCGGGTACAATGAGCAGTTCTTC.